This entry concerns a single TCR beta chain. This entry is derived from a study of blood T cell repertoires in COVID-19. The CDR3 contains 15 residues. J was trimmed by 7 bases and V by 5 bases; bases with no gene match: 7. Germline V lookup: CDR1 LNHDA, CDR2 SQIVND (reference sequence). The data were produced by immunoSEQ multiplex PCR, yet TCRdb's version contains in-frame clones alone and is incomplete. The table records about 300,000 clones, around 90% of them present only once. The TCR was taken from a young woman who had recovered from COVID-19. V usage is TRBV19 and J usage is TRBJ1-6, with 8 bases matching TRBD1. The sequenced material came from PBMCs or T cells enriched from blood (not recorded which). The CDR3 loop is CASSAQGVGNSPLHF. Written as DNA, the CDR3 is TGTGCCAGTAGTGCACAGGGGGTAGGGAATTCACCCCTCCACTTT. The variable domain in full, with the rest retrieved from reference TRBV19 and TRBJ1-6, is DGGITQSPKYLFRKEGQNVTLSCEQNLNHDAMYWYRQDPGQGLRLIYYSQIVNDFQKGDIAEGYSVSREKKESFPLTVTSAQKNPTAFYLCASSAQGVGNSPLHFGNGTRLTVT.